This entry lists 10 T cell receptor beta chains sequenced from one sample in a study of technical replicates of blood from a few donors. TCRdb's copy holds only in-frame clones and misses some; the assay was immunoSEQ multiplex PCR. The repertoire has over 90,000 clones, about 96% of them found once; the top ten carry around 0.35%. The source material was T cells isolated from PBMCs. The receptors were sampled from a human donor in good health.

The genes are TRBV11-3 and TRBJ2-1, with D maybe TRBD2 (5 bases). The germline V and J ends were trimmed by 1 base and 6 bases, with 10 bases remaining between them. The CDR3 consists of 14 residues. Germline CDR1 and CDR2: SGHNT and YENEEA. The CDR3 sequence: CASSLGPSFNEQFF. The CDR3 DNA reads TGTGCCAGCAGCTTAGGCCCTAGCTTCAATGAGCAGTTCTTC.

The gene calls are TRBV30 and TRBJ1-2; D not certain. This CDR3 is built from 10 residues. The germline CDR1 and CDR2 sequences are GTSNPN and SVGIG (reference sequence). The V end was cut by 5 bases, the J end by 3 bases, with 4 bases between. CDR3 residues: CAWGDYGYTF. The CDR3 coding sequence is TGTGCCTGGGGAGACTATGGCTACACCTTC.

Written as DNA, the CDR3 is TGTGCCAGCAGTTACTCGAGCGTCTACGAGCAGTACTTC. It specifies CASSYSSVYEQYF. The J gene is TRBJ2-7, the V gene TRBV6-5; D gene uncertain. The CDR3 extends over 13 amino acids. Germline lookup yields CDR1 MNHEY and CDR2 SVGAGI. Deletions cut 0 bases from V and 3 bases from J, with 6 bases between.

V is TRBV6-6 and J is TRBJ2-5, with no clear D. The CDR3 covers 13 residues. Trimming removed 4 bases from V and 4 bases from J, with 10 bases in between. CDR1 is MNHNY and CDR2 is SVGAGI in the germline V gene (reference sequence). The CDR3 coding sequence is TGTGCCAGCAGTTTAATCGAGCGAGAGACCCAGTACTTC. The encoded protein is CASSLIERETQYF.

The rearrangement links TRBV19 to TRBJ2-3, with no clear D. Germline lookup yields CDR1 LNHDA and CDR2 SQIVND (reference sequence). The CDR3 runs 13 residues. Trimming pared 7 bases from V and 1 base from J, leaving 9 bases between. In nucleotides, the CDR3 is TGTGCCAGTACTGGGCAACGCACAGATACGCAGTATTTT. Its protein product is CASTGQRTDTQYF.

The chain carries TRBV7-3 and TRBJ2-3; perhaps TRBD2 as D (5 bases). Deletions cut 3 bases from V and 5 bases from J, with 15 bases between. Per germline, CDR1 SGHTA and CDR2 FQGTGA. The CDR3 loop spans 15 amino acids. The CDR3 loop is CASSFSGEGGDTQYF. The CDR3 nucleotides are TGTGCCAGCAGCTTCTCCGGGGAAGGCGGAGATACGCAGTATTTT.

The chain couples TRBV28 to TRBJ2-3; no definite D call. Trimming removed 3 bases at V and 0 bases at J, with 13 bases between. Germline CDR1 is MDHEN and CDR2 is SYDVKM. The CDR3 has 16 amino acids. The CDR3 DNA reads as TGTGCCAGCAGTTTGCCCGGGTTGGCTAGCACAGATACGCAGTATTTT. It is translated as CASSLPGLASTDTQYF.

The chain has TRBV7-8 and TRBJ2-7, with a tentative D call TRBD1 (5 bases). Trimming cost V 1 base and J 3 bases, with 16 bases left between them. The CDR3 contains 16 residues. The germline V gene has CDR1 SGHVS and CDR2 FQNEAQ. The CDR3 region has the DNA TGTGCCAGCAGCTTAGAGCCCACCGTAACAGGCTACGAGCAGTACTTC. Amino acid sequence: CASSLEPTVTGYEQYF.

This rearrangement joins TRBV19 to TRBJ1-5, with D perhaps TRBD1 (6 bases). Trimming pared 2 bases from V and 4 bases from J, leaving 12 bases between. Germline V gene data show CDR1 as LNHDA and CDR2 as SQIVND (reference sequence). This CDR3 comprises 15 residues. The CDR3 spells CASSIQGFANQPQHF. CDR3 coding DNA: TGTGCCAGTAGTATACAGGGGTTCGCGAATCAGCCCCAGCATTTT.

The V and J genes are TRBV5-1 and TRBJ2-3; D gene unclear. Germline V lookup: CDR1 SGHRS, CDR2 YFSETQ. The V and J ends lost 5 bases and 5 bases respectively, with 9 bases between them. CDR3 length: 12 residues. As DNA, the CDR3 is TGCGCCAGCAGTCTAACGGGAGATACGCAGTATTTT. Its protein is CASSLTGDTQYF. Together with reference TRBV5-1 and TRBJ2-3, the CDR3 gives the full variable domain: KAGVTQTPRYLIKTRGQQVTLSCSPISGHRSVSWYQQTPGQGLQFLFEYFSETQRNKGNFPGRFSGRQFSNSRSEMNVSTLELGDSALYLCASSLTGDTQYFGPGTRLTVL.